These T cell receptor beta chains were read from a single sample in a study of Graves' ophthalmopathy and Graves' hyperthyroidism. In TCRdb, the multiplex PCR reads were re-called with MiXCR into one record per CDR3 protein. The table includes roughly 700,000 distinct CDR3 sequences, 40% detected once. Sequencing input: peripheral blood. The receptors shown here come from an adult man with Graves' ophthalmopathy. CDR3s include the opening cysteine and the closing phenylalanine or tryptophan. A D gene is named only where the DNA matches it firmly. Part of the rows lack a size; the others show once, few, many or a class for expanded clones.

V	size	J	D	DNA	CDR3
TRBV2	NA	TRBJ2-3	NA	TGTGCCATACAGAGTGGGGTAACTAGCACAGATACGCAGTATTTT	CAIQSGVTSTDTQYF
TRBV7-2	NA	TRBJ2-5	NA	TGTGCCAGCAGCCCCAATGGGGGAGTAGGAGAGACCCAGTACTTC	CASSPNGGVGETQYF
TRBV14	few	TRBJ2-7	TRBD2	TGTGCCAGCAGCCGCGGACTAGCACGCGAGCAGTACTTC	CASSRGLAREQYF
TRBV10-3	NA	TRBJ1-4	NA	TGTGCCATCAGTGAGTCAGGAGGTCGGGACGAAAAACTGTTTTTT	CAISESGGRDEKLFF
TRBV10-3	NA	TRBJ2-7	TRBD1	TGTGCCATTGGGGACGGAGGCAGGGGGCTCCTCAACGAGCAGTACTTC	CAIGDGGRGLLNEQYF
TRBV10-3	NA	TRBJ2-5	NA	TGTGCCAGCAGTCAGACAAGGGAGACCCAGTACTTC	CASSQTRETQYF
TRBV6-2/TRBV6-3	few	TRBJ1-2	NA	TGTGCCAGCAGTCAAGGGGGGACTCTGAACACCTTC	CASSQGGTLNTF
TRBV7-8	many	TRBJ2-5	NA	TGTGCCAGCAGCCGCACCGGGGGTTACCAAGAGACCCAGTACTTC	CASSRTGGYQETQYF
TRBV7-9	NA	TRBJ2-7	NA	TGTGCCAGCAGCTTAGTGACAAGGGTTGGGAGCGAGCAGTACTTC	CASSLVTRVGSEQYF
TRBV10-2	many	TRBJ2-5	NA	TGCGCCAGCAGTGAGTGGCAGGGTGGGGAGACCCAGTACTTC	CASSEWQGGETQYF
TRBV19	many	TRBJ1-2	TRBD1	TGTGCCAGTAGTACAGACAGGGGCCACTATGGCTACACCTTC	CASSTDRGHYGYTF